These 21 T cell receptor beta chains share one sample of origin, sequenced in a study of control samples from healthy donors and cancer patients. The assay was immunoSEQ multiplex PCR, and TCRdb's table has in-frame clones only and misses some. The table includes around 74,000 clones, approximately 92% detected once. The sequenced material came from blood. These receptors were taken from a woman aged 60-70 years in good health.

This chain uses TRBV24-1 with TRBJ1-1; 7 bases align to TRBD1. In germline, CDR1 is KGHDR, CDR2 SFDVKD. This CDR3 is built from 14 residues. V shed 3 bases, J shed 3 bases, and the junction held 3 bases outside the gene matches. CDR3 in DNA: TGTGCCACCAGTGATAACAGGGGACACACTGAAGCTTTCTTT. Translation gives CATSDNRGHTEAFF.

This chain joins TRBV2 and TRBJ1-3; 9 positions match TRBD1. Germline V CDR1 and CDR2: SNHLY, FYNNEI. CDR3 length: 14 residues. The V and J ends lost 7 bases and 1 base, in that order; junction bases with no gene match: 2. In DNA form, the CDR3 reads TGTGCCAGCACCGGGACAGGGTCTGGAAACACCATATATTTT. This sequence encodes CASTGTGSGNTIYF.

The DNA for the CDR3 is TGTGCCAGTAGTGAAGGGCGGCCCCGCGAAAAACTGTTTTTT. It codes for CASSEGRPREKLFF. The chain carries TRBV19 and TRBJ1-4; no definite D call. The CDR3 loop spans 14 amino acids. V was clipped by 5 bases and J by 8 bases, with 15 bases between them. Germline V CDR1 and CDR2: LNHDA, SQIVND (reference sequence).

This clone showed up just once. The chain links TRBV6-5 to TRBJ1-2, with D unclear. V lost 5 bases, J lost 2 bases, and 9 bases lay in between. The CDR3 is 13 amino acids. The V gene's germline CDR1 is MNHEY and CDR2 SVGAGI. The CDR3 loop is CASSITENYGYTF. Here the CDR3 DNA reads TGTGCCAGCAGTATCACAGAGAACTATGGCTACACCTTC.

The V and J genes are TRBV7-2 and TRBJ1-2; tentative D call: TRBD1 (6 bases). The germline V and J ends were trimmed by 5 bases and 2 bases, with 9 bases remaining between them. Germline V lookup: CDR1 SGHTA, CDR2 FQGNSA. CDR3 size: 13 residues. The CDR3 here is CASSPQGNYGYTF. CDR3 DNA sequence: TGTGCCAGCAGCCCACAGGGAAACTATGGCTACACCTTC.

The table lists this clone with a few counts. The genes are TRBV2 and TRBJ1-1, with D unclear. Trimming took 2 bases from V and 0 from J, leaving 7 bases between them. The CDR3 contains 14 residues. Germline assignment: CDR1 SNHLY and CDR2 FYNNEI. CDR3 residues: CASSEPGMNTEAFF. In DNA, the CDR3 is TGTGCCAGCAGTGAACCAGGTATGAACACTGAAGCTTTCTTT.

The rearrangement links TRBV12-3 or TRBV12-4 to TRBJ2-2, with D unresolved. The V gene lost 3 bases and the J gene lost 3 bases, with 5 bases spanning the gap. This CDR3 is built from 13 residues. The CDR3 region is CASSFYHTGELFF. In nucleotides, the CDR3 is TGTGCCAGCAGTTTTTATCACACCGGGGAGCTGTTTTTT.

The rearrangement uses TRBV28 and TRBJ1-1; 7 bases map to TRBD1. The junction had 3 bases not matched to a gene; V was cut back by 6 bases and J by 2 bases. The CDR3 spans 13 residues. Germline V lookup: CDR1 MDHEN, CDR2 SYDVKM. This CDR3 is CASRHRGNTEAFF. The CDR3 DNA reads TGTGCCAGCAGACACAGGGGCAACACTGAAGCTTTCTTT.

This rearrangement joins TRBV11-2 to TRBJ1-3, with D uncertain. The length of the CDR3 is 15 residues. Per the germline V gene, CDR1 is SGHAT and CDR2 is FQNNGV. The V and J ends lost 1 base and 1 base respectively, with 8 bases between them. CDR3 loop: CASSLAVGSGNTIYF. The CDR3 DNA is TGTGCCAGCAGCTTAGCTGTGGGGTCTGGAAACACCATATATTTT.

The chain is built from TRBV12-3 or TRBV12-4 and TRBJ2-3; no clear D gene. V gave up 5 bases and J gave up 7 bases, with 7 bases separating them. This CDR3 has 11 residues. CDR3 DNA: TGTGCCAGCAGTAACCGTTATACGCAGTATTTT. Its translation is CASSNRYTQYF.

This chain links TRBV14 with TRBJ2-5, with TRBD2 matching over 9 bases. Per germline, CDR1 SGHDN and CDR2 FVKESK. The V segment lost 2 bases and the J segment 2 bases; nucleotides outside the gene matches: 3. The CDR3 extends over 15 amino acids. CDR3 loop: CASSQRSGGQETQYF. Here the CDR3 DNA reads TGTGCCAGCAGCCAACGAAGCGGGGGGCAAGAGACCCAGTACTTC.

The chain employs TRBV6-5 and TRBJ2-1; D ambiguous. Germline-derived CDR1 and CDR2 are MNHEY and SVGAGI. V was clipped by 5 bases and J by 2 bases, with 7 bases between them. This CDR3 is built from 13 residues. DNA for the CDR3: TGTGCCAGCAGTACGTCCACCTACAATGAGCAGTTCTTC. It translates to CASSTSTYNEQFF.

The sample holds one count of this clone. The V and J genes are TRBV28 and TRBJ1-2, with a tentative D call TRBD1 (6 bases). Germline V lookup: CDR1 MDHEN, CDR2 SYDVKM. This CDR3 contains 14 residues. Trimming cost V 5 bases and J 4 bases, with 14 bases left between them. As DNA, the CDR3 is TGTGCCAGCAGTGAACCAGGGGTTTCCTATGGCTACACCTTC. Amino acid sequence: CASSEPGVSYGYTF.

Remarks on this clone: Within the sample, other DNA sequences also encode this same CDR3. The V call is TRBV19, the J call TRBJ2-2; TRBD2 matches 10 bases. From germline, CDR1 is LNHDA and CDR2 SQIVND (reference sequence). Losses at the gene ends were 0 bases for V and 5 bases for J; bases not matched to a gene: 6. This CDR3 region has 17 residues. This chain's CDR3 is CASSIDSAGGGTGELFF. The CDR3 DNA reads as TGTGCCAGTAGTATAGATTCAGCGGGAGGGGGAACCGGGGAGCTGTTTTTT.

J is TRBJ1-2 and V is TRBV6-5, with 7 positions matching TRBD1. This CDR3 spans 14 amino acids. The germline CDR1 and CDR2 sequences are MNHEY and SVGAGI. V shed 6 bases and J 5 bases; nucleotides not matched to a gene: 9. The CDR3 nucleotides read TGTGCCAGCAGACGTGAACAGGGGACATATGGCTACACCTTC. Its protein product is CASRREQGTYGYTF.

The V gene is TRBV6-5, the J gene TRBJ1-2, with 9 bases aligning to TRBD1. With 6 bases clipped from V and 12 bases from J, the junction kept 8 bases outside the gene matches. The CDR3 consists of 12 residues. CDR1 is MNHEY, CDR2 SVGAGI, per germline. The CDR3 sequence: CASRRDREVHTF. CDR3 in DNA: TGTGCCAGCAGACGGGACAGGGAAGTTCACACCTTC.

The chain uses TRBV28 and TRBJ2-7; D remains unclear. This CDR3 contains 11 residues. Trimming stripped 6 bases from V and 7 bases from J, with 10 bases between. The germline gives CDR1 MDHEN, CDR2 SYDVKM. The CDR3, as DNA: TGTGCCAGCAGGGCAATAAGGGAGCAGTACTTC. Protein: CASRAIREQYF.

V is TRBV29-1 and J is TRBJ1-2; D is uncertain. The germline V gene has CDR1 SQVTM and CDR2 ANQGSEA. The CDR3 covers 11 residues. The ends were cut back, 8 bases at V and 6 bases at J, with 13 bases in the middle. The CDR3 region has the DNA TGCAGCAGCAGAGGGAAGGATGGCTACACCTTC. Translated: CSSRGKDGYTF.

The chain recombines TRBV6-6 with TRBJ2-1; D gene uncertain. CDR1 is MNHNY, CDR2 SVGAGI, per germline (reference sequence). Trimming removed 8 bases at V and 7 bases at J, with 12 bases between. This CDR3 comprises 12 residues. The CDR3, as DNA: TGTGCCAGCCGGCTACGGGTTAATGAGCAGTTCTTC. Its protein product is CASRLRVNEQFF.

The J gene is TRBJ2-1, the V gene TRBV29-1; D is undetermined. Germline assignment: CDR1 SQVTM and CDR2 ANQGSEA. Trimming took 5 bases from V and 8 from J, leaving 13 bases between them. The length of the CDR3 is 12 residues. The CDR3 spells CSVPPVIDEQFF. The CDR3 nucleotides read TGCAGCGTTCCTCCCGTCATAGATGAGCAGTTCTTC.

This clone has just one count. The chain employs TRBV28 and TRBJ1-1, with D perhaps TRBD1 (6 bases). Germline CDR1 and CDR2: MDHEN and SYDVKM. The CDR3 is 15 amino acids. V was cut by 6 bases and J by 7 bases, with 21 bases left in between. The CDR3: CASSSRQDREYEAFF. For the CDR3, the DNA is TGTGCCAGCAGCTCCCGACAGGATAGGGAGTATGAAGCTTTCTTT.